This T cell receptor beta chain was sequenced for a study of CD8 T cells in ankylosing spondylitis. Via MiXCR, TCRdb re-called the 5' RACE reads, giving one row per CDR3 protein. This table has about 140,000 distinct CDR3 sequences, roughly 8% appearing once. From germline, CDR1 is SGHTA and CDR2 FQGNSA. V lost 1 base to trimming and J lost 3 bases, with 9 bases between them. The CDR3 contains 14 residues. The sequence was collected from a male donor with ankylosing spondylitis. J is TRBJ1-2 and V is TRBV7-2; D remains ambiguous. Sample: synovial fluid, either unsorted or a sorted T cell fraction (not recorded which). CDR3 bases: TGTGCCAGCAGCTTAGTAAGGAAGGACTATGGCTACACCTTC. As protein: CASSLVRKDYGYTF. Variable domain in full (rest from reference TRBV7-2 and TRBJ1-2): GAGVSQSPSNKVTEKGKDVELRCDPISGHTALYWYRQSLGQGLEFLIYFQGNSAPDKSGLPSDRFSAERTGGSVSTLTIQRTQQEDSAVYLCASSLVRKDYGYTFGSGTRLTVV.